This T cell receptor (beta chain) was observed in a study of cytomegalovirus exposure and HLA in healthy donors. PCR primers comprised 60 Vbeta and 13 Jbeta primers. This table comes from immunoSEQ multiplex PCR, and its TCRdb copy is limited to in-frame clones, with some not included. Counted here are roughly 100,000 clones, about three quarters occurring once; the ten biggest clones make up around 5.3%. The CDR3 has 16 residues. Trimming shortened V by 4 bases and J by 2 bases, and 16 bases separated the two germline ends. In germline, CDR1 is SGHTA, CDR2 FQGNSA. The genes are TRBV7-2 and TRBJ2-3; D is unresolved. Sample: PBMCs. The TCR originated in a male donor in good health and CMV-seronegative. CDR3 nucleotides: TGTGCCAGCAGCTCGCACTTTAGTCAAACCACAGATACGCAGTATTTT. It yields the protein CASSSHFSQTTDTQYF.